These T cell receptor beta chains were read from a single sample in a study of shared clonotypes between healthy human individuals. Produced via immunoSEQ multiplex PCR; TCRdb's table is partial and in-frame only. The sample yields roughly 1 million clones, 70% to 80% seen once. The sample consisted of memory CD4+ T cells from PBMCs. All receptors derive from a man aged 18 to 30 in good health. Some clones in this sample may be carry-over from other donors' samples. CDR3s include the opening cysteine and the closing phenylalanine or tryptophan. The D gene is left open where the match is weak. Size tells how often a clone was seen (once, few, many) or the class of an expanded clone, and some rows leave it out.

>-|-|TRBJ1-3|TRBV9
CASTLGPHSGNTIYF
TGTGCCAGCACCTTGGGGCCTCACTCTGGAAACACCATATATTTT
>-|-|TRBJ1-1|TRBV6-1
CASSDRYGNTEAFF
TGTGCCAGCAGTGACAGGTATGGGAACACTGAAGCTTTCTTT
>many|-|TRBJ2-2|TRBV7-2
CASSPTPLAGELFF
TGTGCCAGCAGCCCAACCCCCCTAGCCGGGGAGCTGTTTTTT
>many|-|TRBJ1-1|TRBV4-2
CASSLTDGNTEAFF
TGTGCCAGCAGCCTAACGGACGGGAACACTGAAGCTTTCTTT
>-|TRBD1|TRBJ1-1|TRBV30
CAWSVAGGGTEAFF
TGTGCCTGGAGTGTGGCAGGGGGCGGCACTGAAGCTTTCTTT
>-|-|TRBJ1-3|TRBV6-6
CASSDWTRTSGNTIYF
TGTGCCAGCAGTGACTGGACGCGAACCTCTGGAAACACCATATATTTT
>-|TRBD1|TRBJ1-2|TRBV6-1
CASTGQGARRFGYTF
TGTGCCAGCACCGGACAGGGGGCGCGAAGGTTCGGCTACACCTTC
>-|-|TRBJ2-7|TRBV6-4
CASESRFRPYEQYF
TGTGCCAGTGAATCCAGGTTTAGACCCTACGAGCAGTACTTC
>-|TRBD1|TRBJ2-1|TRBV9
CASYGQGEGDEQFF
TGTGCCAGCTATGGACAGGGGGAAGGTGATGAGCAGTTCTTC
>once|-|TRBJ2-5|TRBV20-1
CSARVETQYF
TGCAGTGCTAGAGTGGAGACCCAGTACTTC
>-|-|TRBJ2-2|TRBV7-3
CASSPRTGTGELFF
TGTGCCAGCAGCCCGCGGACGGGAACCGGGGAGCTGTTTTTT
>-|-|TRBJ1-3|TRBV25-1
CASSWGGSSGNTIYF
TGTGCCAGCAGTTGGGGGGGCTCGTCTGGAAACACCATATATTTT
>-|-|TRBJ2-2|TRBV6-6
CASRRPPSGELFF
TGTGCCAGCAGAAGGCCCCCATCCGGGGAGCTGTTTTTT
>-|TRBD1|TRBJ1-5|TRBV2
CASSPDRGNQPQHF
TGTGCCAGCAGTCCGGACAGGGGCAATCAGCCCCAGCATTTT
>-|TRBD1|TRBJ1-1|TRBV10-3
CAISEHPGQGVTEAFF
TGTGCCATCAGTGAGCACCCGGGACAGGGGGTAACTGAAGCTTTCTTT
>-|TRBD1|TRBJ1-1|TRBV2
CASSRTGANTEAFF
TGTGCCAGCTCCCGGACAGGGGCCAACACTGAAGCTTTCTTT
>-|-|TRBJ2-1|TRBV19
CASSIRDRYNEQFF
TGTGCCAGTAGTATCCGGGACCGGTACAATGAGCAGTTCTTC
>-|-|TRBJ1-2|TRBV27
CASSAFSGGAGNSNYGYTF
TGTGCCAGCAGTGCCTTCTCCGGTGGGGCAGGGAATTCCAACTATGGCTACACCTTC
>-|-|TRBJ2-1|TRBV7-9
CASTRSSEQFF
TGTGCCAGCACCCGTAGCAGTGAGCAGTTCTTC
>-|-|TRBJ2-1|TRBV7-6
CASSLVVGGRRNEQFF
TGTGCCAGCAGCTTAGTTGTTGGGGGCCGAAGGAATGAGCAGTTCTTC
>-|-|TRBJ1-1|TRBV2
CASMGRVNTEAFF
TGTGCCAGCATGGGGAGAGTGAACACTGAAGCTTTCTTT
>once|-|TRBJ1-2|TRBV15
CATSRARGGYGYTF
TGTGCCACCAGCAGAGCCAGGGGTGGCTATGGCTACACCTTC